A single sample is the source of the 31 T cell receptor beta chains below, sequenced in a study of follicular helper T cells after annual influenza vaccination. Time point reported: 2015-2016 season, pre-vaccination. Produced via immunoSEQ multiplex PCR; TCRdb's table is partial and in-frame only. Of 5,600 or so clones in the sample, 65% to 85% were seen once. The source was CXCR5- memory CD4+ T cells sorted from blood, collected on the day of influenza vaccination. All receptors come from an adult who received the influenza vaccine.

The chain joins TRBV2 to TRBJ1-6; D is undetermined. Trimming took off 4 bases at V and 7 bases at J, with 8 bases between the two ends. The CDR3 runs 13 residues. Germline CDR1 is SNHLY and CDR2 is FYNNEI. CDR3 nucleotide sequence: TGTGCCAGCAGTGGGCAGAGAAATTCACCCCTCCACTTT. Residues: CASSGQRNSPLHF.

The chain couples TRBV6-5 to TRBJ1-1, with D unresolved. The ends were cut back, 6 bases at V and 0 bases at J, with 8 bases in the middle. Germline CDR1 reads MNHEY; CDR2 reads SVGAGI. The CDR3 has 13 residues. CDR3 nucleotide sequence: TGTGCCAGCAGCCACCAGATGAACACTGAAGCTTTCTTT. Its protein product is CASSHQMNTEAFF.

The chain couples TRBV7-3 to TRBJ2-2; D possibly corresponds to TRBD1 (5 bases). The V end was cut by 5 bases, the J end by 6 bases, with 16 bases between. Germline lookup yields CDR1 SGHTA and CDR2 FQGTGA. The length of the CDR3 is 15 residues. CDR3 amino acids: CASSPRGDYAGELFF. The CDR3 DNA is TGTGCCAGCAGCCCAAGGGGCGATTACGCCGGGGAGCTGTTTTTT.

V is TRBV7-6 and J is TRBJ2-1, with 13 bases lining up with TRBD2. The germline CDR1 and CDR2 sequences are SGHVS and FNYEAQ. CDR3 length: 20 residues. After removal of 2 bases from V and 2 bases from J, the junction contained 12 bases not matched to a gene. CDR3 in DNA: TGTGCCAGCAGCTTACTAGGCCGGGGGACTAGCGGGATAGCCTACAATGAGCAGTTCTTC. Translated: CASSLLGRGTSGIAYNEQFF.

The chain has TRBV6-1 and TRBJ1-5, with D unresolved. Per germline, CDR1 MNHNS and CDR2 SASEGT. This CDR3 has 14 amino acids. V gave up 0 bases and J gave up 5 bases, with 8 bases separating them. The CDR3 DNA is TGTGCCAGCAGTGAAGCTCGGCGGGATCAGCCCCAGCATTTT. Translated: CASSEARRDQPQHF.

This chain uses TRBV5-4 with TRBJ2-4; tentatively, D is TRBD1 (5 bases). The V gene lost 4 bases and the J gene lost 6 bases, with 17 bases spanning the gap. This CDR3 spans 15 amino acids. The germline CDR1 and CDR2 sequences are SGHNT and YYREEE (reference sequence). CDR3 coding DNA: TGTGCCAGCAGCGTGGCTCCAAGTACAGGAAACATTCAGTACTTC. Its translation: CASSVAPSTGNIQYF.

This clone was picked up one time. The V gene is TRBV11-2, the J gene TRBJ2-2; the D gene is possibly TRBD2 (5 bases). Germline V lookup: CDR1 SGHAT, CDR2 FQNNGV. The CDR3 is made up of 15 amino acids. V lost 5 bases, J lost 0 bases, and 10 bases lay in between. In DNA form, the CDR3 reads TGTGCCAGCAGCCCCGGGAACACGAACACCGGGGAGCTGTTTTTT. It specifies CASSPGNTNTGELFF.

This chain joins TRBV30 and TRBJ1-3; maybe TRBD1 (5 bases). Per germline, CDR1 GTSNPN and CDR2 SVGIG (reference sequence). The V gene lost 0 bases and the J gene lost 2 bases, with 11 bases spanning the gap. The CDR3 extends over 15 amino acids. This CDR3 reads CAWSVRQSTGNTIYF. In DNA, the CDR3 is TGTGCCTGGAGTGTACGACAGTCAACTGGAAACACCATATATTTT.

About this clone itself: At one of its ends the junction is not consistent with the germline gene, which may arise from a read error. This sequence joins TRBV7-7 and TRBJ2-1, with TRBD2 as a possible D gene (5 bases). CDR1 and CDR2 from the germline V gene are SSHAT and FNYEAQ (reference sequence). This CDR3 comprises 14 residues. This CDR3 is CASSSGGLGNEQFF. The CDR3 DNA sequence: TGTGCTAGCAGCTCCGGAGGACTTGGGAATGAGCAGTTCTTC.

This chain uses TRBV19 with TRBJ2-6; possibly TRBD2 for D (6 bases). The germline V gene encodes CDR1 LNHDA and CDR2 SQIVND (reference sequence). The V end lost 7 bases, the J end lost 0 bases, and 10 bases lay between the germline ends. The CDR3 is 15 residues long. Written as DNA, the CDR3 is TGTGCCAGTATTGGGGACTTCTCTGGGGCCAACGTCCTGACTTTC. This translates into CASIGDFSGANVLTF.

This chain connects TRBV5-1 to TRBJ2-7; maybe TRBD2 (6 bases). Germline V lookup: CDR1 SGHRS, CDR2 YFSETQ. CDR3 length: 14 amino acids. The V gene lost 5 bases and the J gene lost 2 bases, with 14 bases spanning the gap. CDR3 residues: CASSKTAGTYEQYF. In nucleotides, the CDR3 is TGCGCCAGCAGTAAAACGGCGGGGACCTACGAGCAGTACTTC.

This clone was seen only a few times. The CDR3 DNA sequence: TGTGCCAGCAGCTTAGGCGCGGAGGGGATCTACGAGCAGTACTTC. As protein: CASSLGAEGIYEQYF. This chain connects TRBV7-6 to TRBJ2-7; weak D call: TRBD2 (6 bases). V was clipped by 1 base and J by 3 bases, with 13 bases between them. CDR3 length: 15 amino acids. Germline V gene sequence: CDR1 SGHVS, CDR2 FNYEAQ.

The rearrangement joins TRBV5-5 to TRBJ1-2; D call uncertain. Per the germline V gene, CDR1 is SGHKS and CDR2 is YYEKEE (reference sequence). V was cut by 3 bases and J by 7 bases, with 13 bases left in between. This CDR3 is 13 amino acids long. CDR3 in amino acids: CASSSSGSGGYTF. CDR3 bases: TGTGCCAGCAGCTCTTCAGGATCTGGTGGCTACACCTTC.

The chain combines TRBV5-1 with TRBJ1-1; D unclear. This CDR3 has 14 amino acids. V dropped 1 base and J dropped 1 base, with 8 bases sitting between them. CDR1 is SGHRS, CDR2 YFSETQ, per germline. Written as DNA, the CDR3 is TGCGCCAGCAGCTTGAACGCCGAGAACACTGAAGCTTTCTTT. As protein: CASSLNAENTEAFF.

V and J are TRBV18 and TRBJ1-1; maybe TRBD1 (5 bases). This CDR3 spans 14 amino acids. Trimming left V 3 bases short and J 1 base short, with 9 bases between. CDR1 is KGHSH, CDR2 LQKENI, per germline. In nucleotides, the CDR3 is TGTGCCAGCTCACCCGTCAGGGAGAACACTGAAGCTTTCTTT. This translates into CASSPVRENTEAFF.

This chain uses TRBV6-1 with TRBJ1-5; 9 bases are a match to TRBD1. The length of the CDR3 is 15 residues. Germline CDR1 reads MNHNS; CDR2 reads SASEGT. J lost 2 bases, V lost 7 bases, and 6 bases had no gene match. The CDR3 region is CASITTGGGNQPQHF. CDR3 in DNA: TGTGCCAGCATTACAACAGGGGGCGGCAATCAGCCCCAGCATTTT.

The gene calls are TRBV19 and TRBJ1-1, with no clear D. The CDR3 extends over 14 amino acids. CDR1 is LNHDA and CDR2 is SQIVND in the germline V gene (reference sequence). Trimming shortened V by 3 bases and J by 7 bases, and 15 bases separated the two germline ends. The CDR3 DNA reads as TGTGCCAGTAGTATGAATTTCGGACGGGTTGAAGCTTTCTTT. It yields the protein CASSMNFGRVEAFF.

This chain joins TRBV6-1 and TRBJ1-1; D is undetermined. V was trimmed by 11 bases and J by 4 bases, leaving 17 bases between them. CDR1 MNHNS and CDR2 SASEGT come from the germline V gene. This CDR3 is 13 amino acids long. The CDR3 DNA reads TGTGCCTCCAGAAAGGTGGCCGCCACTGAAGCTTTCTTT. Amino acids: CASRKVAATEAFF.

The rearrangement joins TRBV11-1 to TRBJ2-7; 7 positions match TRBD2. The CDR3 runs 16 residues. The trim removed 0 bases at V and 2 bases at J, leaving 7 bases unmatched. Germline CDR1 reads SGHAT; CDR2 reads FQDESV (reference sequence). The CDR3: CASSLAASGTTYEQYF. The CDR3 coding sequence is TGTGCCAGCAGCTTAGCGGCTAGCGGAACTACCTACGAGCAGTACTTC.

The chain is built from TRBV27 and TRBJ2-1; the match to TRBD2 covers 11 bases. The CDR3 contains 14 residues. Germline lookup yields CDR1 MNHEY and CDR2 SMNVEV (reference sequence). J lost 10 bases, V lost 6 bases, and 8 bases had no gene match. Written as DNA, the CDR3 is TGTGCCAGCAGATTACTAGCGGGAGTCCGGGAGCAGTTCTTC. It specifies CASRLLAGVREQFF.

This chain uses TRBV14 with TRBJ1-2, with 8 bases that match TRBD1. The V and J ends lost 1 base and 8 bases, in that order; junction bases with no gene match: 6. Germline V gene data show CDR1 as SGHDN and CDR2 as FVKESK. The CDR3 consists of 14 residues. The CDR3 DNA reads TGTGCCAGCAGCCAAGCCGGGACAGGCGTCGGCTACACCTTC. It translates to CASSQAGTGVGYTF.

The chain uses TRBV11-3 and TRBJ2-1, with 8 bases that match TRBD2. Looked up from germline, CDR1 is SGHNT and CDR2 is YENEEA. The CDR3 runs 14 residues. After removal of 3 bases from V and 5 bases from J, the junction contained 3 bases not matched to a gene. The CDR3 protein is CASSLSGRNNEQFF. The CDR3, as DNA: TGTGCCAGCAGCTTGAGCGGGAGAAACAATGAGCAGTTCTTC.

The chain is built from TRBV18 and TRBJ2-2; 12 bases are a match to TRBD1. J lost 0 bases, V lost 6 bases, and 5 bases had no gene match. CDR1 is KGHSH and CDR2 is LQKENI in the germline V gene. The CDR3 is 17 residues long. The CDR3 is CASSRGQGATNTGELFF. Here the CDR3 DNA reads TGTGCCAGCTCCCGGGGACAGGGGGCCACGAACACCGGGGAGCTGTTTTTT.

V gene TRBV20-1 combines with J gene TRBJ2-5; 7 nucleotides line up with TRBD2. This CDR3 is built from 11 residues. Germline values: CDR1 DFQATT, CDR2 SNEGSKA (reference sequence). The junction had 7 bases not matched to a gene; V was cut back by 6 bases and J by 9 bases. CDR3 DNA sequence: TGCAGTGCCCCGGGGGGAGCGGCCCAGTACTTC. Translating it yields CSAPGGAAQYF.

The chain links TRBV7-9 to TRBJ2-5; 8 bases map to TRBD1. The V and J ends lost 4 bases and 7 bases, in that order; junction bases with no gene match: 2. The CDR3 extends over 12 amino acids. CDR1 is SEHNR, CDR2 FQNEAQ, per germline (reference sequence). CDR3 nucleotides: TGTGCCAGCAGCTCAACAGGGGGGACCCAGTACTTC. Amino acids: CASSSTGGTQYF.

This clone was counted a few times. The chain employs TRBV11-1 and TRBJ2-7, with D uncertain. V dropped 5 bases and J dropped 2 bases, with 7 bases sitting between them. Germline values: CDR1 SGHAT, CDR2 FQDESV (reference sequence). The CDR3 extends over 12 amino acids. The CDR3 region is CASSPNTYEQYF. For the CDR3, the DNA is TGTGCCAGCAGCCCCAACACCTACGAGCAGTACTTC.

V and J are TRBV13 and TRBJ2-2, with 7 bases aligning to TRBD1. J gave up 0 bases and V 3 bases, and 4 bases lay outside the gene matches. Germline V gene data show CDR1 as PRHDT and CDR2 as FYEKMQ (reference sequence). The CDR3 sequence is 16 residues long. CDR3 sequence (DNA): TGTGCCAGCAGCTTTTCCGGGACAGCGAACACCGGGGAGCTGTTTTTT. As protein: CASSFSGTANTGELFF.

The J gene is TRBJ2-2, the V gene TRBV7-9, with D uncertain. V lost 3 bases and J lost 5, with 10 bases in between. The length of the CDR3 is 14 residues. Germline V lookup: CDR1 SEHNR, CDR2 FQNEAQ (reference sequence). The CDR3 reads CASSFPRRTGELFF. The CDR3 bases are TGTGCCAGCAGCTTTCCAAGAAGGACCGGGGAGCTGTTTTTT.

This chain links TRBV30 with TRBJ2-7; the D is unclear. Germline V gene lookup returns CDR1 GTSNPN and CDR2 SVGIG (reference sequence). V was pared by 1 base and J by 4 bases, with 8 bases between. The CDR3 consists of 12 residues. The CDR3: CAWSAVAYEQYF. The DNA for the CDR3 is TGTGCCTGGAGTGCCGTTGCGTACGAGCAGTACTTC.

The rearrangement uses TRBV7-9 and TRBJ1-1; tentative D call: TRBD1 (6 bases). Trimming removed 2 bases from V and 2 bases from J, with 24 bases in between. Germline V gives CDR1 SEHNR, CDR2 FQNEAQ (reference sequence). The CDR3 covers 19 residues. CDR3 sequence: CASSLISGIKDSINTEAFF. The DNA for the CDR3 is TGTGCCAGCAGCTTAATATCGGGAATCAAGGACAGCATTAACACTGAAGCTTTCTTT.

This rearrangement joins TRBV11-2 to TRBJ1-4; D not certain. This CDR3 comprises 12 residues. The germline V gene has CDR1 SGHAT and CDR2 FQNNGV. The V end lost 2 bases, the J end lost 7 bases, and 5 bases lay between the germline ends. CDR3 coding DNA: TGTGCCAGCAGCTTATTTACTGAAAAACTGTTTTTT. Translating it yields CASSLFTEKLFF.